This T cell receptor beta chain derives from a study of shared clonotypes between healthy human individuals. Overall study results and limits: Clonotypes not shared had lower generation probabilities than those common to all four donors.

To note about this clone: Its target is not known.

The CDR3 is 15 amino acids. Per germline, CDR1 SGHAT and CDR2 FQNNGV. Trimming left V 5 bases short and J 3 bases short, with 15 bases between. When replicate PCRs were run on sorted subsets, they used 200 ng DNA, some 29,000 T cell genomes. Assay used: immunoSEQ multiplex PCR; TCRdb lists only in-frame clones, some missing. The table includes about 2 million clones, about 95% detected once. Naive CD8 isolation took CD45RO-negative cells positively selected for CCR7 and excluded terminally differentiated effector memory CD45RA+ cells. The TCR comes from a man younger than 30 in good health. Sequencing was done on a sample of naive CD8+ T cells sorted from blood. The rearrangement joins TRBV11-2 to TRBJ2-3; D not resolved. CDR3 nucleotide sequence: TGTGCCAGCAGCCCCTGGACGCAGGAAACAGATACGCAGTATTTT. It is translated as CASSPWTQETDTQYF.